This TCR beta chain was sequenced for a study of response to subunit inactivated influenza vaccine. Broader study findings: Few additional T cells are recruited per seasonal influenza vaccination, authors suggested.

In the case of this clonotype: Antigen specificity is unknown.

The V end was cut by 10 bases, the J end by 5 bases, with 32 bases between. The germline V gene encodes CDR1 MDHEN and CDR2 SYDVKM. The CDR3 covers 19 residues. TCRdb itself ran the RT-PCR reads through MiXCR, one entry per CDR3 protein. The sample shows 430,000 or so distinct CDR3 sequences, approximately 11% of them seen only once. The chain carries TRBV28 and TRBJ2-2; maybe TRBD2 (6 bases). Source: PBMCs from blood, taken more than 35 days after vaccination. This clonotype was sampled from a middle-aged man who received an inactivated influenza vaccine. The CDR3 region is CATSPHFGGGLKGTGELFF. The CDR3 bases are TGTGCCACCAGCCCACACTTCGGGGGAGGCCTAAAGGGAACCGGGGAGCTGTTTTTT.